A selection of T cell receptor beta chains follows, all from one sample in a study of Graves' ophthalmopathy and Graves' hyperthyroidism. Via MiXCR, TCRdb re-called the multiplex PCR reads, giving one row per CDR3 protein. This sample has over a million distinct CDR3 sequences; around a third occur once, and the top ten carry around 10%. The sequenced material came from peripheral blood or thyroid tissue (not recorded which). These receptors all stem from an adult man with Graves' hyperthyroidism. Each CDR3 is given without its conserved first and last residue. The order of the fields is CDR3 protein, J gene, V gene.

CDR3 protein: SVTVGSTGLEQY
J gene: TRBJ2-7
V gene: TRBV20-1

CDR3 protein: ASSLDTANTEAF
J gene: TRBJ1-1
V gene: TRBV5-1

CDR3 protein: ASSELSTAPH
J gene: TRBJ1-6
V gene: TRBV10-2

CDR3 protein: ASSLSQDAGELF
J gene: TRBJ2-2
V gene: TRBV5-4

CDR3 protein: ASRFGTELGNTIY
J gene: TRBJ1-3
V gene: TRBV12-3/TRBV12-4

CDR3 protein: ASSEVVSSGNTIY
J gene: TRBJ1-3
V gene: TRBV2

CDR3 protein: ASSAGRMAF
J gene: TRBJ1-1
V gene: TRBV7-9

CDR3 protein: ASSQRGQGSSYEQY
J gene: TRBJ2-7
V gene: TRBV14

CDR3 protein: ATSRTSGLAEETQY
J gene: TRBJ2-5
V gene: TRBV15

CDR3 protein: SVGTGSGANVLT
J gene: TRBJ2-6
V gene: TRBV29-1

CDR3 protein: ASSLQGREQPYEQY
J gene: TRBJ2-7
V gene: TRBV7-3